This T cell receptor beta chain was retrieved from a study of type 1 and type 2 diabetes patients. The wider study: CD4+ or CD8+ T cells were positively selected from PBMCs with microbeads. The whole study generated roughly 19,000,000 paired-end reads.

Notes on the study in general: Type 2 diabetes repertoires were more diverse than type 1 diabetes repertoires. With limited T2D and control samples, some T1D-only expanded clones may not be T1D-specific.

On this clonotype itself: Its antigen is unidentified.

Genomic DNA was the PCR template. Amplification of the beta chain CDR3 used 30 forward and 13 reverse multiplex primers. A single record per CDR3 protein comes from TCRdb applying MiXCR to the multiplex PCR reads. This table holds 250,000 or so distinct CDR3 sequences, roughly 50% found once. The CDR3 totals 18 residues. V shed 7 bases and J shed 2 bases, with 27 bases lying between them. Germline V lookup: CDR1 SGHTA, CDR2 FQGNSA. This TCR was sampled from a man aged 18 to 29 with type 2 diabetes. The material sequenced was peripheral blood mononuclear cells (PBMCs). The chain combines TRBV7-2 with TRBJ2-7; D perhaps matches TRBD2 (7 bases). The CDR3 DNA follows: TGTGCCAGCACCACAACCCCGTCAGGGGAGGGCCTACCCTACGAGCAGTACTTC. Protein sequence: CASTTTPSGEGLPYEQYF.